The 32 T cell receptor beta chains reported below all come from one sample, sequenced in a study of blood T cell repertoires in COVID-19. Sequencing used immunoSEQ multiplex PCR; TCRdb keeps in-frame clones, though not all of them. The profile covers 65,000 to 85,000 clones, with 70% to 75% appearing a single time and roughly 5.6% taken by the ten largest. Sequenced material: peripheral blood. Receptors originate from a man aged 50-59 years with active or convalescent COVID-19.

This clone was counted once. CDR3 coding DNA: TGTGCCATCAGTGAGTCGTCGACGGGAACTGGAAACACCATATATTTT. Translation: CAISESSTGTGNTIYF. V is TRBV10-3 and J is TRBJ1-3; D is unresolved. The CDR3 loop spans 16 amino acids. The V gene's germline CDR1 is ENHRY and CDR2 SYGVKD. Between the trimmed V and J ends, which lost 0 bases and 2 bases, there was a span of 11 bases.

CDR3 DNA: TGTGCCAGCAGCTTAAAGAACGGGGGGCAAGAGACCCAGTACTTC. It is translated as CASSLKNGGQETQYF. The genes are TRBV7-3 and TRBJ2-5, with 7 positions matching TRBD2. V was pared by 1 base and J by 2 bases, with 4 bases of the junction left unmatched. CDR1 is SGHTA and CDR2 is FQGTGA in the germline V gene. This CDR3 comprises 15 residues.

V usage is TRBV4-1 and J usage is TRBJ2-7, with a weak D call TRBD2 (5 bases). The CDR3 contains 14 residues. The V end was cut by 5 bases, the J end by 5 bases, with 16 bases between. Germline V CDR1 and CDR2: MGHRA, YSYEKL. The CDR3 region is CASSRVGGANEQYF. The CDR3 DNA reads TGCGCCAGCAGCAGAGTTGGAGGAGCAAACGAGCAGTACTTC.

This chain joins TRBV11-3 and TRBJ1-4, with D unclear. The CDR3 sequence is 16 residues long. The V end was cut by 5 bases, the J end by 4 bases, with 17 bases between. Per germline, CDR1 SGHNT and CDR2 YENEEA. The DNA for the CDR3 is TGTGCCAGCAGCCCAAAGCGGAGGGCCTGTAATGAAAAACTGTTTTTT. Encoded protein: CASSPKRRACNEKLFF.

This chain links TRBV10-2 with TRBJ1-2; no reliable D call. CDR3 size: 14 residues. CDR1 is WSHSY and CDR2 is SAAADI in the germline V gene. With 3 bases removed from V and 4 bases from J, the gap between germline ends came to 12 bases. The CDR3 region has the DNA TGCGCCAGCAGTGATTCAGGAGGAGGCTATGGCTACACCTTC. It codes for CASSDSGGGYGYTF.

The rearrangement joins TRBV23-1 to TRBJ2-7; 7 nucleotides match TRBD1. TRBV23-1 is designated an ORF whose function remains uncertain. CDR3 length: 15 amino acids. The ends lost 8 bases at V and 6 bases at J; junction bases unmatched: 16. The CDR3 region is CASRKGAQGHSEQYF. CDR3 DNA sequence: TGCGCCAGCCGAAAGGGAGCACAGGGGCATAGCGAGCAGTACTTC.

The V call is TRBV19, the J call TRBJ1-2; 7 bases are shared with TRBD1. This CDR3 comprises 15 residues. J lost 5 bases, V lost 4 bases, and 10 bases had no gene match. The V gene's germline CDR1 is LNHDA and CDR2 SQIVND (reference sequence). CDR3 residues: CASSRETGPGYGYTF. The CDR3 DNA follows: TGTGCCAGTAGTAGAGAGACAGGGCCGGGGTATGGCTACACCTTC.

The J gene is TRBJ2-5, the V gene TRBV7-2; possible D gene TRBD1, 5 bases. With 5 bases removed from V and 5 bases from J, the gap between germline ends came to 24 bases. The CDR3 length is 17 residues. The germline V gene has CDR1 SGHTA and CDR2 FQGNSA. CDR3 DNA: TGTGCCAGCAGCCCGATTTTGGGGCCCGACCTTTTGGAGACCCAGTACTTC. This codes for CASSPILGPDLLETQYF.

This chain connects TRBV30 to TRBJ2-7, with TRBD1 matching 10 bases. This CDR3 has 16 residues. Per the germline V gene, CDR1 is GTSNPN and CDR2 is SVGIG (reference sequence). The ends lost 3 bases at V and 4 bases at J; junction bases unmatched: 12. CDR3 nucleotide sequence: TGTGCCTGGAGGGGAGGATCGGGGGACAGGGGTTACGAGCAGTACTTC. Translated: CAWRGGSGDRGYEQYF.

The V call is TRBV6-5, the J call TRBJ1-1; D remains ambiguous. V was pared by 4 bases and J by 5 bases, with 11 bases between. This CDR3 has 13 residues. Per the germline V gene, CDR1 is MNHEY and CDR2 is SVGAGI. The DNA of the CDR3 is TGTGCCAGCAGTTGGGCAGGAGGGACTGAAGCTTTCTTT. Encoded protein: CASSWAGGTEAFF.

In its sample, this clone was seen once. The chain is built from TRBV7-3 and TRBJ2-3; 13 nucleotides agree with TRBD2. This CDR3 spans 16 amino acids. J was trimmed by 2 bases and V by 5 bases; bases with no gene match: 4. CDR1 and CDR2 from the germline V gene are SGHTA and FQGTGA. CDR3 protein: CASSMTSGGNTDTQYF. The CDR3 DNA is TGTGCCAGCAGCATGACTAGCGGGGGGAACACAGATACGCAGTATTTT.

The chain joins TRBV5-1 to TRBJ1-2, with no clear D. The CDR3 extends over 13 amino acids. Trimming left V 5 bases short and J 7 bases short, with 15 bases between. CDR1 and CDR2 from the germline V gene are SGHRS and YFSETQ. The CDR3 DNA is TGCGCCAGCAGTATCGACACTGTCCGTGGCTACACCTTC. Amino acid sequence: CASSIDTVRGYTF.

This chain links TRBV19 with TRBJ2-5; 9 bases are shared with TRBD2. The CDR3 runs 16 residues. With 3 bases clipped from V and 2 bases from J, the junction kept 7 bases outside the gene matches. The germline V gene encodes CDR1 LNHDA and CDR2 SQIVND (reference sequence). CDR3 in DNA: TGTGCCAGTAGTATTGCGGCTAGCGGGGTACAAGAGACCCAGTACTTC. Translated, it gives CASSIAASGVQETQYF.

This clone appeared a few times. This chain connects TRBV3-1 (or the pseudogene TRBV3-2) to TRBJ1-5, with D perhaps TRBD1 (6 bases). CDR3 length equals 17 residues. Germline CDR1 LGHDT, CDR2 YNNKEL (reference sequence). The V and J ends lost 4 bases and 6 bases respectively, with 22 bases between them. CDR3 nucleotides: TGTGCCAGCAGCCCACGAGACAGGCCCGGGCTGGGTCAGCCCCAGCATTTT. The encoded protein is CASSPRDRPGLGQPQHF.

The V and J genes are TRBV20-1 and TRBJ2-5, with TRBD2 matching 12 bases. V lost 3 bases to trimming and J lost 9 bases; unmatched junction nucleotides: 5. The CDR3 covers 13 residues. The germline V gene encodes CDR1 DFQATT and CDR2 SNEGSKA (reference sequence). This chain's CDR3 is CSASLLAGGPQYF. The CDR3 DNA is TGCAGTGCTAGTCTTCTAGCGGGGGGGCCCCAGTACTTC.

This clone showed up just a few times. The chain employs TRBV6-1 and TRBJ2-3; D remains ambiguous. With 1 base removed from V and 11 bases from J, the gap between germline ends came to 19 bases. The germline V gene encodes CDR1 MNHNS and CDR2 SASEGT. The CDR3 covers 15 residues. CDR3 in amino acids: CASSEVPAPPVGQYF. The CDR3 coding sequence is TGTGCCAGCAGTGAAGTACCCGCCCCTCCGGTTGGGCAGTATTTT.

The J gene is TRBJ2-2, the V gene TRBV29-1; TRBD1 might be the D (6 bases). The CDR3 sequence is 13 residues long. Deletions cut 7 bases from V and 1 base from J, with 10 bases between. The germline V gene encodes CDR1 SQVTM and CDR2 ANQGSEA. CDR3 in DNA: TGCAGCGCCCCGACAGGGAACACCGGGGAGCTGTTTTTT. Protein product: CSAPTGNTGELFF.

The V call is TRBV14, the J call TRBJ1-1, with D maybe TRBD1 (5 bases). This CDR3 has 14 amino acids. V was cut by 5 bases and J by 0 bases, with 10 bases left in between. CDR1 and CDR2 (germline): SGHDN, FVKESK. The CDR3 loop reads CASSARRVNTEAFF. CDR3 sequence (DNA): TGTGCCAGCAGCGCCCGCAGGGTGAACACTGAAGCTTTCTTT. The full variable domain, its missing parts supplied by reference TRBV14 and TRBJ1-1, is EAGVTQFPSHSVIEKGQTVTLRCDPISGHDNLYWYRRVMGKEIKFLLHFVKESKQDESGMPNNRFLAERTGGTYSTLKVQPAELEDSGVYFCASSARRVNTEAFFGQGTRLTVV.

The CDR3 loop reads CASSQGQANNNEQFF. DNA of the CDR3: TGCGCCAGCAGCCAAGGACAGGCCAATAACAATGAGCAGTTCTTC. This chain connects TRBV4-3 to TRBJ2-1, with a possible D match to TRBD1 (6 bases). V lost 1 base and J 5 bases, leaving 12 bases between the germline ends. The length of the CDR3 is 15 residues. CDR1 and CDR2 from the germline V gene are LGHNA and YSLEER.

J is TRBJ1-2 and V is TRBV7-9; 7 nucleotides align to TRBD1. V shed 5 bases and J 4 bases; nucleotides not matched to a gene: 16. The CDR3 spans 17 residues. The germline V gene encodes CDR1 SEHNR and CDR2 FQNEAQ (reference sequence). The CDR3 is CASSPPGGAILSYGYTF. Written as DNA, the CDR3 is TGTGCCAGCAGCCCCCCAGGGGGTGCAATTCTTAGCTATGGCTACACCTTC.

The rearrangement links TRBV3-1 (or the pseudogene TRBV3-2) to TRBJ2-1; 16 bases align to TRBD2. V was clipped by 3 bases and J by 8 bases; unmatched bases: 1. The CDR3 length is 15 residues. Germline V gene lookup returns CDR1 LGHDT and CDR2 YNNKEL (reference sequence). The chain's CDR3 is CASSQGLAGGDEQFF. CDR3 coding DNA: TGTGCCAGCAGCCAGGGACTAGCGGGGGGGGATGAGCAGTTCTTC.

This clone was seen more than once but under ten times. The CDR3 is CASSLGQGPGELFF. The CDR3 DNA reads TGCGCCAGCAGCTTGGGACAGGGGCCCGGGGAGCTGTTTTTT. V is TRBV5-1 and J is TRBJ2-2; 8 nucleotides line up with TRBD1. This CDR3 spans 14 amino acids. Per germline, CDR1 SGHRS and CDR2 YFSETQ. Trimming took 0 bases from V and 6 from J; bases not matched to a gene: 1.

The V gene is TRBV19, the J gene TRBJ2-5, with D possibly matching TRBD2 (6 bases). Trimming removed 9 bases at V and 2 bases at J, with 19 bases between. Germline V gene sequence: CDR1 LNHDA, CDR2 SQIVND (reference sequence). The CDR3 is 15 residues long. This CDR3 reads CASLAREAGQETQYF. DNA of the CDR3: TGTGCCAGCTTGGCCAGGGAGGCGGGGCAAGAGACCCAGTACTTC.

The rearrangement joins TRBV11-3 to TRBJ2-1; tentatively, D is TRBD1 (6 bases). CDR1 is SGHNT and CDR2 is YENEEA in the germline V gene. The CDR3 length is 14 residues. Trimming took off 0 bases at V and 6 bases at J, with 9 bases between the two ends. DNA for the CDR3: TGTGCCAGCAGCTTAGAGCAGGGGAGCAATGAGCAGTTCTTC. This codes for CASSLEQGSNEQFF.

The V gene is TRBV7-9, the J gene TRBJ2-7, with D possibly TRBD1 on 6 matching bases. Trimming pared 2 bases from V and 5 bases from J, leaving 13 bases between. The length of the CDR3 is 14 residues. Per the germline V gene, CDR1 is SEHNR and CDR2 is FQNEAQ (reference sequence). This CDR3 is CASSLTGPPHEQYF. Here the CDR3 DNA reads TGTGCCAGCAGCTTAACAGGGCCTCCCCACGAGCAGTACTTC.

CDR3 coding DNA: TGTGCCAGCAGCACCTCCGAAGGACTAGCGGGGGGTGCCACCGGGGAGCTGTTTTTT. Its protein is CASSTSEGLAGGATGELFF. V gene TRBV7-9 combines with J gene TRBJ2-2; 14 nucleotides match TRBD2. The CDR3 extends over 19 amino acids. Germline values: CDR1 SEHNR, CDR2 FQNEAQ (reference sequence). Germline trimming cut 5 bases from V and 4 bases from J; bases unmatched to any gene: 12.

The chain couples TRBV19 to TRBJ2-1, with a possible D match to TRBD2 (7 bases). The CDR3 consists of 14 residues. CDR1 and CDR2 from the germline V gene are LNHDA and SQIVND (reference sequence). The V end lost 3 bases, the J end lost 8 bases, and 14 bases lay between the germline ends. The CDR3 nucleotides read TGTGCCAGTAGTATCGGGACGGGGGGCGATGAGCAGTTCTTC. Protein: CASSIGTGGDEQFF.

The chain recombines TRBV5-1 with TRBJ2-1; D perhaps matches TRBD2 (6 bases). Trimming stripped 4 bases from V and 3 bases from J, with 17 bases between. CDR1 and CDR2 from the germline V gene are SGHRS and YFSETQ. The CDR3 has 16 residues. For the CDR3, the DNA is TGCGCCAGCAGCCCTGAGCCGGGGGTACTCTACAATGAGCAGTTCTTC. This gives the protein CASSPEPGVLYNEQFF. Full variable domain (remainder filled in from reference TRBV5-1 and TRBJ2-1): KAGVTQTPRYLIKTRGQQVTLSCSPISGHRSVSWYQQTPGQGLQFLFEYFSETQRNKGNFPGRFSGRQFSNSRSEMNVSTLELGDSALYLCASSPEPGVLYNEQFFGPGTRLTVL.

The V gene is TRBV5-1, the J gene TRBJ2-1, with TRBD2 identical over 13 bases. The germline V gene has CDR1 SGHRS and CDR2 YFSETQ. There are 15 residues in the CDR3. V shed 4 bases and J 8 bases; nucleotides not matched to a gene: 6. The CDR3, as DNA: TGCGCCAGCAGCCCACGGACTAGCGGGGGAGATGAGCAGTTCTTC. Its protein product is CASSPRTSGGDEQFF.

The CDR3 region has the DNA TGTGCCAGCACCGGCCAGGGGACAGTCTCTAATTCACCCCTCCACTTT. This gives the protein CASTGQGTVSNSPLHF. The gene calls are TRBV28 and TRBJ1-6; TRBD1 aligns across 7 bases. CDR1 is MDHEN, CDR2 SYDVKM, per germline. CDR3 size: 16 residues. The V gene end was trimmed by 7 bases and the J gene end by 6 bases; junction bases not matched to a gene: 12.

This chain joins TRBV6-2 or TRBV6-3 and TRBJ2-7; possible D gene TRBD1, 6 bases. This CDR3 is 12 amino acids long. V was shortened by 5 bases and J by 6 bases, with 11 bases between the two germline ends. Germline CDR1 and CDR2: MNHEY and SVGEGT. CDR3 residues: CASSNRASEQYF. The CDR3 DNA is TGTGCCAGCAGTAACAGGGCGTCCGAGCAGTACTTC.

Only one count was recorded for this clone. The chain combines TRBV6-5 with TRBJ1-5, with D possibly matching TRBD1 (6 bases). Germline loops: CDR1 MNHEY, CDR2 SVGAGI. This CDR3 spans 14 amino acids. V lost 5 bases and J lost 10, with 18 bases in between. The CDR3 loop is CASSPDSRLRPQHF. CDR3 bases: TGTGCCAGCAGTCCGGACAGTCGTCTACGACCCCAGCATTTT.